This TCR beta chain came from a study of shared clonotypes between healthy human individuals. Study observations and caveats: Collection of samples was limited to blood; tissue repertoires likely differ. The study generally estimated greater richness for naive than memory subsets.

In regard to this clone: Its antigen is unknown.

Caucasian adults living in Nashville, Tennessee, provided all samples. CDR1 SGHTA and CDR2 FQGNSA come from the germline V gene. The V end lost 4 bases, the J end lost 3 bases, and 19 bases lay between the germline ends. The CDR3 covers 17 residues. Genomic DNA belonging to each subset was distributed in equal measure over several immunoSEQ plates. Sequenced by immunoSEQ multiplex PCR; TCRdb stores in-frame clones only, minus some. Of 950,000 to 1,200,000 clones listed, roughly 77% are singletons. The sequenced sample consisted of memory CD4+ T cells from PBMCs. Subset meaning: CD45RA-negative fraction. The gene calls are TRBV7-2 and TRBJ2-1; D is uncertain. The TCR originated in a man younger than 30 in good health. Some clones in this sample may be carry-over from other donors' samples. The CDR3 coding sequence is TGTGCCAGCAGCTCCCGTCTCAGCACTTGGGGCTACAATGAGCAGTTCTTC. Translated: CASSSRLSTWGYNEQFF.